A selection of T cell receptor beta chains follows, all from one sample in a study of CD8 T cells in ankylosing spondylitis. TCRdb re-called the 5' RACE reads through MiXCR, storing one row per CDR3 protein. This sample has over 200,000 distinct CDR3 sequences, with around 20% found just once. The source material was blood, either unsorted or a sorted T cell fraction (not recorded which). Source of these receptors: a male donor with ankylosing spondylitis. The CDR3 runs from the conserved cysteine through the conserved F or W. Fields, in order: J gene, D gene, V gene, clone size, CDR3 DNA, CDR3 protein. A D gene is named only where the DNA matches it firmly. Some rows have no size entry. The others give once, few or many, or a class for an expanded clone.

>TRBJ2-2|TRBD1|TRBV9|-
TGTGCCAGCAGTTACCGGGACAGCTACGGGGAGCTGTTTTTT
CASSYRDSYGELFF
>TRBJ2-3|-|TRBV29-1|-
TGCAGCGTTCAGGGTGGTAGCACAGATACGCAGTATTTT
CSVQGGSTDTQYF
>TRBJ1-1|-|TRBV4-1|-
TGCGCCAGCAGCCCCAATATAGAGAACACTGAAGCTTTCTTT
CASSPNIENTEAFF
>TRBJ2-7|-|TRBV27|-
TGTGCCAGCAGTTTGGGGATCTCTGAGTCCTACGAGCAGTACTTC
CASSLGISESYEQYF
>TRBJ2-2|-|TRBV7-8|-
TGTGCCAGCAGCTACTCTATTCCGGATGCCGAGGGGACCGGGGAGCTGTTTTTT
CASSYSIPDAEGTGELFF
>TRBJ2-1|TRBD1|TRBV27|few
TGTGCCAGTTCCGACAGGGGGTCCAGCAATGAGCAGTTCTTC
CASSDRGSSNEQFF
>TRBJ2-1|-|TRBV4-1|few
TGCGCCAGCAGCCAAGTCGCCGGGGGGCCAGGGAATGAGCAGTTCTTC
CASSQVAGGPGNEQFF
>TRBJ2-1|TRBD2|TRBV27|few
TGTGCCAGCAGTTGGGTAGCGGGGGAGCTTTACAATGAGCAGTTCTTC
CASSWVAGELYNEQFF
>TRBJ2-7|-|TRBV7-2|-
TGTGCCAGCAGCGAACAACTAGTTCCCGAGCAGTACTTC
CASSEQLVPEQYF
>TRBJ2-2|-|TRBV27|-
TGTGCCAGCAGTTCAGGGAAGAGGTTGTTTTTT
CASSSGKRLFF
>TRBJ2-4|TRBD2|TRBV13|few
TGTGCCAGCAGCGAGGGACTAGCGGGAGACATTCAGTACTTC
CASSEGLAGDIQYF
>TRBJ1-1|-|TRBV11-2|few
TGTGCCAGCAGCTTAGATCCAGGGAAGAACACTGAAGCTTTCTTT
CASSLDPGKNTEAFF
>TRBJ2-2|-|TRBV4-1|-
TGCGCCAGCAGCCAAGGTATCAGCAACACCGGGGAGCTGTTTTTT
CASSQGISNTGELFF
>TRBJ1-3|-|TRBV7-9|-
TGTGCCAGCCTCCGGTTGTCCGGAAACACCATATATTTT
CASLRLSGNTIYF
>TRBJ2-3|TRBD1|TRBV12-3/TRBV12-4|-
TGTGCCAGCAGCACAGGACAGGGCCCAGATACGCAGTATTTT
CASSTGQGPDTQYF
>TRBJ2-1|-|TRBV7-2|-
TGTGCCAGCTCACAGGTTTACTCCTACAATGAGCAGTTCTTC
CASSQVYSYNEQFF
>TRBJ2-5|TRBD1|TRBV27|few
TGTGCCAGCAGTCAGGATCCAGGGGGCGAGGAGACCCAGTACTTC
CASSQDPGGEETQYF
>TRBJ2-5|-|TRBV7-8|many
TGTGCCAGCAGCTTAGAGGAGGGTTACTTGGGCAAAGAGACCCAGTACTTC
CASSLEEGYLGKETQYF
>TRBJ2-1|-|TRBV27|-
TGTGCCAGCAGTCTCTCCGCGGCTGAGCAGTTCTTC
CASSLSAAEQFF
>TRBJ2-1|TRBD1|TRBV4-2|-
TGTGCCAGCAGCACGCGGACAGGGTATGGGTACAATGAGCAGTTCTTC
CASSTRTGYGYNEQFF
>TRBJ2-1|TRBD2|TRBV11-1|-
TGTGCCAGCAGCTCAATTCGACTAGCGGGAAGCTCCTACAATGAGCAGTTCTTC
CASSSIRLAGSSYNEQFF
>TRBJ2-1|-|TRBV7-9|few
TGTGCCAGCAGCGACAGGGAGGCTTACAATGAGCAGTTCTTC
CASSDREAYNEQFF
>TRBJ2-1|-|TRBV29-1|once
TGCAGCGTTGACCCAGGTACCAATGAGCAGTTCTTC
CSVDPGTNEQFF
>TRBJ1-1|TRBD1|TRBV12-3/TRBV12-4|few
TGTGCCAGCAGTGGTCCGGGACAGGATACCTGGGGAACTGAAGCTTTCTTT
CASSGPGQDTWGTEAFF
>TRBJ2-7|TRBD2|TRBV20-1|-
TGCAGTGCTAGAGATCAGGAGCGGGGAGGCGAGCAGTACTTC
CSARDQERGGEQYF
>TRBJ2-1|TRBD2|TRBV27|-
TGTGCCAGCAGTTCCTCGAGCGGGGGCCCCCACAATGAGCAGTTCTTC
CASSSSSGGPHNEQFF
>TRBJ2-2|-|TRBV5-6|-
TGTGCCAGCAGCTTTGGGGGGGCAGGCGGGGAGCTGTTTTTT
CASSFGGAGGELFF
>TRBJ1-5|TRBD1|TRBV20-1|-
TGCAGTGCTAGACTAGACAGGGAGGCCTCCAATCAGCCCCAGCATTTT
CSARLDREASNQPQHF
>TRBJ1-1|-|TRBV6-1|few
TGTGCCAGCAGTGAATCGGATAGGGCAGGGGCCCTGGACACTGAAGCTTTCTTT
CASSESDRAGALDTEAFF
>TRBJ2-2|-|TRBV4-1|-
TGCGCCAGCAGCCAAGATGGGAGGCTGAACACCGGGGAGCTGTTTTTT
CASSQDGRLNTGELFF
>TRBJ2-3|-|TRBV2|-
TGTGCCAGCAGTGGTCAACAGACTCTGGATACGCAGTATTTT
CASSGQQTLDTQYF
>TRBJ1-6|TRBD1|TRBV28|-
TGTGCCAGCAGTTTCCTGGGGACAGTTTATAATTCACCCCTCCACTTT
CASSFLGTVYNSPLHF
>TRBJ2-3|TRBD1|TRBV4-1|few
TGCGCCAGCAGCCAAGATCTGGGACAGGGTGTGACAGATACGCAGTATTTT
CASSQDLGQGVTDTQYF
>TRBJ1-1|-|TRBV6-2/TRBV6-3|few
TGTGCCAGCAGCCGTGCGGGACTACCGTTCGGCACTGAAGCTTTCTTT
CASSRAGLPFGTEAFF
>TRBJ2-2|TRBD2|TRBV3-1|-
TGTGCCAGCAGTCCTCCGGGACTAGCGGCGAACACCGGGGAGCTGTTTTTT
CASSPPGLAANTGELFF
>TRBJ1-1|-|TRBV5-6|-
TGTGCCAGCACCCTTTGGAACACTGAAGCTTTCTTT
CASTLWNTEAFF
>TRBJ2-1|TRBD2|TRBV13|-
TGTGCCAGCAGCGCCACCGCTTCCTACGGGGCTAGCGGGTCTTACACTGAGCAGTTCTTC
CASSATASYGASGSYTEQFF
>TRBJ2-7|TRBD1|TRBV5-1|-
TGCGCCAGCAGCTCCGGGACAGGCAGTCACGAGCAGTACTTC
CASSSGTGSHEQYF
>TRBJ2-1|TRBD2|TRBV20-1|few
TGCAGTGCCCCGGGGGGTTCGGGAACGTACAATGAGCAGTTCTTC
CSAPGGSGTYNEQFF
>TRBJ2-1|TRBD1|TRBV6-2/TRBV6-3|-
TGTGCCAGCAGTTATCATCCGACAGGGGGCTCCTACAATGAGCAGTTCTTC
CASSYHPTGGSYNEQFF
>TRBJ2-3|-|TRBV7-3|-
TGTGCCAGCAGCTTAATGGGGGGAGCGACAGATACGCAGTATTTT
CASSLMGGATDTQYF
>TRBJ1-1|-|TRBV20-1|-
TGCAGTGCTAGGGAGAGGGGCAACACTGAAGCTTTCTTT
CSARERGNTEAFF
>TRBJ2-3|-|TRBV7-9|-
TGTGCCAGCACCGAGGCTTTCCTCAGCACAGATACGCAGTATTTT
CASTEAFLSTDTQYF
>TRBJ1-2|-|TRBV2|few
TGTGCCAGCAGAACAGTTAACGCAAACTATGGCTACACCTTC
CASRTVNANYGYTF